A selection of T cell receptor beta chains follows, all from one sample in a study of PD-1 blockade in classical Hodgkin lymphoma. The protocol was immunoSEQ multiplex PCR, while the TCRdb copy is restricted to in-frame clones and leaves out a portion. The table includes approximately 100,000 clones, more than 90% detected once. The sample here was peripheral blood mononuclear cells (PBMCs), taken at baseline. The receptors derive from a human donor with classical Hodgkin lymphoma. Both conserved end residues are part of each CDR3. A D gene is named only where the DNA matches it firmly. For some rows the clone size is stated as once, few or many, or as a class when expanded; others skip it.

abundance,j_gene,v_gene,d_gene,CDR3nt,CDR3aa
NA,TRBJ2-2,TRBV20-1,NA,TGCAGTGCTAGGAACACCGGGGAGCTGTTTTTT,CSARNTGELFF
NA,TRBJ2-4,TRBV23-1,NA,TGCGCCAGCAGTCAGACCCTTTTGGTGGCCAAAAACATTCAGTACTTC,CASSQTLLVAKNIQYF
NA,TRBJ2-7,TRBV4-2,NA,TGTGCCAGCAGCCAAGATCGAAAATCCTACGAGCAGTACTTC,CASSQDRKSYEQYF
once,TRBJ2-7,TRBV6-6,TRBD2,TGTGCCAGCAGCCCGACTAGCGGGAGCCTATCCTACGAGCAGTACTTC,CASSPTSGSLSYEQYF
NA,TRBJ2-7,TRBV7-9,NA,TGTGCCAGCAGTCGAACTCGGAACACCCTAGCGAACGAGCAGTACTTC,CASSRTRNTLANEQYF
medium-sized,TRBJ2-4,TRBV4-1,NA,TGCGCCAGCAGCCAAGATAGGAATTCCCTATATAGAGCCAAAAACATTCAGTACTTC,CASSQDRNSLYRAKNIQYF
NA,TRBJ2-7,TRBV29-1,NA,TGCAGCGTTGTTCGGGATCCGGCCTACGAGCAGTACTTC,CSVVRDPAYEQYF
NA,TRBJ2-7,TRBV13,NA,TGTGCCAGCAGCTTGGGGCCTTCGGCCTACGAGCAGTACTTC,CASSLGPSAYEQYF
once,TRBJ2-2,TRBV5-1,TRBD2,TGCGCCAGCAGCTTGTCTGGCGGGAGAGGCACCGGGGAGCTGTTTTTT,CASSLSGGRGTGELFF
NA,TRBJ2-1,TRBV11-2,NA,TGTGCCAGCAGCTTCGAAATTTCCTACAATGAGCAGTTCTTC,CASSFEISYNEQFF
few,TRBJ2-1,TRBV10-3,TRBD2,TGTGCCATCAGTGAGTCTGTGACTAGCGGGAGGAGTAATGAGCAGTTCTTC,CAISESVTSGRSNEQFF
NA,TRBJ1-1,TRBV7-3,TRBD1,TGTGCCAGCAGCGCGGCAGGGGGGGGCGGCACTGAAGCTTTCTTT,CASSAAGGGGTEAFF
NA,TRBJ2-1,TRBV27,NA,TGTGCCAGCAGTCCCTCGCCTCGAAGCTCCTACAATGAGCAGTTCTTC,CASSPSPRSSYNEQFF
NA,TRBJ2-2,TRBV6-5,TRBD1,TGTGCCAGCTCTCGACAGGGCACTATCGGGGAGCTGTTTTTT,CASSRQGTIGELFF
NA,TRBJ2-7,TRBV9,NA,TGTGCCAGCAGCGTATCTGGGTTAGGCTACGAGCAGTACTTC,CASSVSGLGYEQYF
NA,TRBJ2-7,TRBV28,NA,TGTGCCAGCAGTTTATTGGCTCGGGAGCAGTACTTC,CASSLLAREQYF
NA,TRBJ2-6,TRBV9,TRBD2,TGTGCCAGCAGCTCCCAACCGGGACTAGCGTCTGGGGCCAACGTCCTGACTTTC,CASSSQPGLASGANVLTF
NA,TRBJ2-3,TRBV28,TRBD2,TGTGCCAGCCGGGGTGGCGGGGGGCGCACAGATACGCAGTATTTT,CASRGGGGRTDTQYF
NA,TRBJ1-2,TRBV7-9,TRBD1,TGTGCCAGCAGCTGGCAGGGGGTTGACGGTGGCTACACCTTC,CASSWQGVDGGYTF
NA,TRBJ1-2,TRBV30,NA,TGTGCCTGGAGTCAGGGGTTTTATGGCTACACCTTC,CAWSQGFYGYTF
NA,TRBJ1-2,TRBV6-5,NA,TGTGCCAGCAAGGCAGCTGCTCGCGGCTACACCTTC,CASKAAARGYTF
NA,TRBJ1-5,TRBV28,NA,TGTGCCAGCATTGGGGGGCCCGCCAATCAGCCCCAGCATTTT,CASIGGPANQPQHF
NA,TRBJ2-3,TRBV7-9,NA,TGTGCCAGCAGCCCGAAAGACGGGCCCTACACAGATACGCAGTATTTT,CASSPKDGPYTDTQYF
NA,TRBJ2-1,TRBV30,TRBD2,TGTGCCTGGAGTGTATTACTAGCGGGCAATGAGCAGTTCTTC,CAWSVLLAGNEQFF
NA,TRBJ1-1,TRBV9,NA,TGTGCCAGCAGCGTTCACGGTACAACGGACACTGAAGCTTTCTTT,CASSVHGTTDTEAFF
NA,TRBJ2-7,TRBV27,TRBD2,TGTGCCAGCTTGACCACCGGGGAGGGCGGCTACGAGCAGTACTTC,CASLTTGEGGYEQYF
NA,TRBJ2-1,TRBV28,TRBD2,TGTGCCAGCAGTTCATCGCGGGGGACGAGATACAATGAGCAGTTCTTC,CASSSSRGTRYNEQFF
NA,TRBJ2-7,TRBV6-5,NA,TGTGCCAGCAGTTTCCGGGTTAACTACGAGCAGTACTTC,CASSFRVNYEQYF
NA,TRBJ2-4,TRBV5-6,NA,TGTGCCAGCAGCGGGGGTCAAAACATTCAGTACTTC,CASSGGQNIQYF
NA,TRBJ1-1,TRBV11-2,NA,TGTGCCAGCAGCCCAGCACCGAACACTGAAGCTTTCTTT,CASSPAPNTEAFF
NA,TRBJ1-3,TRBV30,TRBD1,TGTGCCTGGAGTGTAGGGAGGGGGCCTGGAAACACCATATATTTT,CAWSVGRGPGNTIYF
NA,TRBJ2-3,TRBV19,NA,TGTGCCAGTAGTAGTTCTCAGGCTACAGTAAGCACAGATACGCAGTATTTT,CASSSSQATVSTDTQYF
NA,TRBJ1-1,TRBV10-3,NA,TGTGCCATCAGTGAGTATGAGGGTAACACTGAAGCTTTCTTT,CAISEYEGNTEAFF
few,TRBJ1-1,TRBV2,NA,TGTGCCAGCAGTGGACAGTCAATGAACACTGAAGCTTTCTTT,CASSGQSMNTEAFF
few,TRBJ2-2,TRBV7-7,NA,TGTGCTAGCAGCTTAGCGCTACCCGACACCGGGGAGCTGTTTTTT,CASSLALPDTGELFF
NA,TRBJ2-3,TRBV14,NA,TGTGCCAGCAGCCAGCAGCTAACAGATACGCAGTATTTT,CASSQQLTDTQYF
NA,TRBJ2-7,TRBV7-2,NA,TGTGCCAGCAGCTCTCCGGGGAGGACCTACGAGCAGTACTTC,CASSSPGRTYEQYF
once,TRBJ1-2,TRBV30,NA,TGTGCCTGGGGGACCAGAGGGAGTGGCTACACCTTC,CAWGTRGSGYTF
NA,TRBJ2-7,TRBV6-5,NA,TGTGCCAGCAGTTACTCGAGAGGGGTTATCTACGAGCAGTACTTC,CASSYSRGVIYEQYF
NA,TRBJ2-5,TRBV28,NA,TGTGCCAGCAGCCCTCCTCGGGGATTAGAGACCCAGTACTTC,CASSPPRGLETQYF
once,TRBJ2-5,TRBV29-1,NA,TGCAGCGTTCAGCATTGGAGACCTGGGGAGACCCAGTACTTC,CSVQHWRPGETQYF
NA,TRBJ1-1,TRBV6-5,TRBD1,TGTGCCAGCAGTTACTCAGGGACAGGGAACACTGAAGCTTTCTTT,CASSYSGTGNTEAFF
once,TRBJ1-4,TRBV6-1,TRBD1,TGTGCCAGCAGTGAAGTCAGGGGGCGTGAAAAACTGTTTTTT,CASSEVRGREKLFF
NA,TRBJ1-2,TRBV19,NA,TGTGCCAGTAGTATACGGTTGGGGGATGGCTACACCTTC,CASSIRLGDGYTF
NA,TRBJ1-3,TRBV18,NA,TGTGCCAGCTCACCACTAACAGGGACTGGAAACACCATATATTTT,CASSPLTGTGNTIYF
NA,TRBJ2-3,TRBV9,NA,TGTGCCAGCAGCGAGGGCCGGTCGGGGTTCACAGATACGCAGTATTTT,CASSEGRSGFTDTQYF
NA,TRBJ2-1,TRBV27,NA,TGTGCCAGCAGTTTCGGACAGTATGAGCAGTTCTTC,CASSFGQYEQFF
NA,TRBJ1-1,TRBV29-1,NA,TGCAGCGCGAATCGCCCGGGACACCCTGAAGCTTTCTTT,CSANRPGHPEAFF
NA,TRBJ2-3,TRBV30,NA,TGTGCCTGGAGTGTAGGCGGAACCGTGCAGTATTTT,CAWSVGGTVQYF
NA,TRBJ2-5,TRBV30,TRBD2,TGTGCCTGGAGTGTACTAGCGGGAGTTCAAGAGACCCAGTACTTC,CAWSVLAGVQETQYF
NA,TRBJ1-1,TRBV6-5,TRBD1,TGTGCCAGCAGTTTAGGAACAGGGGGAACTGAAGCTTTCTTT,CASSLGTGGTEAFF
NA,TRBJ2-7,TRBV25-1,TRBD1,TGTGCCAGCAGTGAAACTTCTAGGACAGGATTTACCTACGAGCAGTACTTC,CASSETSRTGFTYEQYF